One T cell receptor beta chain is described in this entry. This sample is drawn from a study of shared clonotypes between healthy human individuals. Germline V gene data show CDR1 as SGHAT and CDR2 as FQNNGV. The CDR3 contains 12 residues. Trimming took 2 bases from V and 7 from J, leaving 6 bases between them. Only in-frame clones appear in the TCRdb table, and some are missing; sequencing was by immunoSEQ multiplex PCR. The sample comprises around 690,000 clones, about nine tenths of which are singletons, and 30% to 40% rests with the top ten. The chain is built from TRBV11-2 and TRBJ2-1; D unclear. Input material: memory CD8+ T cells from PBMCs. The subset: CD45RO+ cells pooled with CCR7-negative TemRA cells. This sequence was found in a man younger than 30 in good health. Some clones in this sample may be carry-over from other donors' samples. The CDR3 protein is CASSLRWNEQFF. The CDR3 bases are TGTGCCAGCAGCTTAAGGTGGAATGAGCAGTTCTTC.